These T cell receptor beta chains were read from a single sample in a study of T cells after posttransplantation cyclophosphamide. The table came from immunoSEQ multiplex PCR; TCRdb's copy has only in-frame clones and leaves some out. This table holds 35,000 to 40,000 clones with no singletons; the top ten claim 5.5% to 6%. Sequencing was done on a sample of PBMCs. These receptors were collected from a young man in good health and a related stem cell transplant donor. Each CDR3 is given with its conserved first and last residue. The D gene is left open where the match is weak. Some rows mark clone size as missing; the rest say once, few, many or name a class of expanded clone.

NA,TRBV6-6,TRBD2,TRBJ2-5,CASSRLAGFQETQYF,TGTGCCAGCAGCCGACTAGCGGGGTTCCAAGAGACCCAGTACTTC
many,TRBV6-5,NA,TRBJ1-2,CASSYDPTAYGYTF,TGTGCCAGCAGTTACGACCCCACAGCCTATGGCTACACCTTC
many,TRBV6-1,TRBD2,TRBJ2-3,CASSGLAGGFTDTQYF,TGTGCCAGCAGTGGACTAGCGGGGGGCTTCACAGATACGCAGTATTTT
NA,TRBV9,NA,TRBJ1-2,CASSPNPGPKDGYTF,TGTGCCAGCAGCCCGAACCCAGGCCCAAAGGATGGCTACACCTTC
many,TRBV5-5,NA,TRBJ1-2,CASSIMGTNYGYTF,TGTGCCAGCAGTATCATGGGCACTAACTATGGCTACACCTTC
many,TRBV6-5,NA,TRBJ1-5,CASSYQKPPSNQPQHF,TGTGCCAGCAGTTACCAGAAACCCCCGAGTAATCAGCCCCAGCATTTT
NA,TRBV7-3,NA,TRBJ2-5,CASSPRAGRSQETQYF,TGTGCCAGCAGCCCACGGGCGGGGCGGTCTCAAGAGACCCAGTACTTC
few,TRBV29-1,NA,TRBJ2-1,CSVEDGGNEQFF,TGCAGCGTTGAAGATGGGGGGAATGAGCAGTTCTTC
many,TRBV19,TRBD1,TRBJ1-2,CASSMAGDRTLDGYTF,TGTGCCAGTAGTATGGCAGGGGACAGAACCTTAGATGGCTACACCTTC
few,TRBV12-3/TRBV12-4,TRBD1,TRBJ1-5,CASSSGQGRGGVSNQPQHF,TGTGCCAGCAGTTCAGGACAGGGGAGGGGGGGAGTGAGCAATCAGCCCCAGCATTTT
many,TRBV11-2,TRBD2,TRBJ2-7,CASSPERGISYEQYF,TGTGCCAGCAGCCCTGAGCGGGGTATATCCTACGAGCAGTACTTC
NA,TRBV29-1,NA,TRBJ1-2,CSVDRQGDGYTF,TGCAGCGTTGATCGGCAGGGCGATGGCTACACCTTC
few,TRBV6-5,NA,TRBJ2-3,CASSYGGYYTDTQYF,TGTGCCAGCAGTTACGGCGGCTACTACACAGATACGCAGTATTTT
many,TRBV6-2/TRBV6-3,TRBD1,TRBJ1-5,CASSPGQVASPQHF,TGTGCCAGCAGCCCGGGACAGGTTGCCTCGCCCCAGCATTTT
many,TRBV5-6,TRBD1,TRBJ1-4,CASSLPTGGLEKLFF,TGTGCCAGCAGCTTGCCTACAGGGGGCCTTGAAAAACTGTTTTTT
many,TRBV28,NA,TRBJ1-2,CASSLWGGRGDRGYTF,TGTGCCAGCAGTTTATGGGGGGGGAGAGGGGATCGAGGCTACACCTTC
many,TRBV7-2,NA,TRBJ1-3,CASSPRVLGGNTIYF,TGTGCCAGCAGCCCCCGGGTTTTAGGTGGAAACACCATATATTTT
many,TRBV25-1,NA,TRBJ2-1,CASRARRGEQFF,TGTGCCAGTAGAGCTCGACGGGGTGAGCAGTTCTTC
many,TRBV6-4,TRBD2,TRBJ2-7,CASSPGTSGANEQYF,TGTGCCAGCAGTCCCGGGACTAGCGGGGCAAACGAGCAGTACTTC
many,TRBV28,TRBD1,TRBJ1-1,CASRGQGDTEAFF,TGTGCCAGCCGAGGACAGGGGGACACTGAAGCTTTCTTT
many,TRBV5-6,TRBD1,TRBJ2-7,CASSWLTGTGAYEQYF,TGTGCCAGCAGCTGGTTAACCGGGACAGGGGCCTACGAGCAGTACTTC
many,TRBV13,NA,TRBJ2-7,CASSPRDRTYEQYF,TGTGCCAGCAGCCCCCGAGACAGGACCTACGAGCAGTACTTC
many,TRBV7-9,NA,TRBJ1-1,CASSFASVNTEAFF,TGTGCCAGCAGCTTTGCCTCGGTGAACACTGAAGCTTTCTTT
many,TRBV7-9,NA,TRBJ2-5,CASSRGAETQYF,TGTGCCAGCAGCCGGGGGGCGGAGACCCAGTACTTC
many,TRBV6-2/TRBV6-3,TRBD2,TRBJ2-3,CASSLFRLAGETDTQYF,TGTGCCAGCAGCCTCTTTCGACTAGCGGGAGAGACAGATACGCAGTATTTT
many,TRBV6-1,NA,TRBJ2-3,CASSERGRGTDTQYF,TGTGCCAGCAGTGAACGCGGCAGGGGAACAGATACGCAGTATTTT
NA,TRBV20-1,NA,TRBJ2-7,CSATQINEQYF,TGCAGTGCAACACAGATAAACGAGCAGTACTTC
many,TRBV27,TRBD1,TRBJ2-7,CASSLPTGAEQYF,TGTGCCAGCAGTTTACCGACAGGGGCCGAGCAGTACTTC
many,TRBV18,NA,TRBJ2-1,CASSPFEVNEQFF,TGTGCCAGCTCACCATTCGAGGTCAATGAGCAGTTCTTC
many,TRBV19,TRBD1,TRBJ1-2,CASSAQGQGYGYTF,TGTGCCAGTAGTGCCCAAGGACAGGGCTATGGCTACACCTTC
many,TRBV7-2,TRBD1,TRBJ1-2,CASSQTGYGYTF,TGTGCCAGCAGCCAGACAGGGTATGGCTACACCTTC
many,TRBV18,NA,TRBJ1-1,CASSHRDNPLEAFF,TGTGCCAGCTCCCACCGGGACAACCCCTTGGAAGCTTTCTTT
many,TRBV12-3/TRBV12-4,TRBD1,TRBJ1-6,CASRPTGDPSPLHF,TGTGCCAGCAGGCCGACAGGGGATCCTTCACCCCTCCACTTT
few,TRBV28,TRBD1,TRBJ2-3,CASSSTGAGDTQYF,TGTGCCAGCAGCTCCACAGGGGCGGGAGATACGCAGTATTTT
many,TRBV4-3,TRBD2,TRBJ2-1,CASSQNLAGGEPLEQFF,TGCGCCAGCAGCCAAAATCTAGCGGGGGGGGAACCCTTAGAGCAGTTCTTC
many,TRBV5-6,TRBD1,TRBJ1-1,CASSNFGPGTGPTEAFF,TGTGCCAGCAGTAACTTCGGTCCCGGGACAGGGCCCACTGAAGCTTTCTTT
many,TRBV6-1,NA,TRBJ2-7,CASSQTGRDEQYF,TGTGCCAGCAGCCAAACAGGGAGGGACGAGCAGTACTTC
many,TRBV6-5,NA,TRBJ2-1,CASRPIQGEQFF,TGTGCCAGCAGACCGATTCAGGGCGAGCAGTTCTTC
many,TRBV5-5,TRBD1,TRBJ1-2,CASSLDRGDYGYTF,TGTGCCAGCAGCTTGGACAGGGGGGACTATGGCTACACCTTC
many,TRBV5-1,NA,TRBJ2-5,CASSLDRIWYF,TGCGCCAGCAGCTTGGACAGGATTTGGTACTTC
many,TRBV5-6,NA,TRBJ2-7,CASSLVPGYEQYF,TGTGCCAGCAGCTTGGTCCCAGGCTACGAGCAGTACTTC
many,TRBV10-1,TRBD1,TRBJ2-3,CASSTRTGADTQYF,TGCGCCAGCAGCACGAGGACAGGGGCAGATACGCAGTATTTT
many,TRBV6-6,NA,TRBJ1-1,CASSYGQGYTEAFF,TGTGCCAGCAGTTACGGGCAGGGCTACACTGAAGCTTTCTTT
many,TRBV9,TRBD2,TRBJ2-5,CASSVEASGGQETQYF,TGTGCCAGCAGCGTAGAGGCTAGCGGGGGACAAGAGACCCAGTACTTC
many,TRBV5-4,TRBD2,TRBJ2-1,CASSSPGGNEQFF,TGTGCCAGCAGCTCCCCGGGGGGCAATGAGCAGTTCTTC
many,TRBV4-1,TRBD1,TRBJ2-7,CASSLRQGLPYEQYF,TGCGCCAGCAGCCTTCGACAGGGCCTCCCCTACGAGCAGTACTTC
many,TRBV28,NA,TRBJ2-2,CASSPPTGPTGELFF,TGTGCCAGCAGTCCCCCAACAGGGCCCACCGGGGAGCTGTTTTTT
many,TRBV7-9,TRBD1,TRBJ2-3,CASSLGLDRGMNTQYF,TGTGCCAGCAGCTTAGGTTTGGACAGGGGTATGAATACGCAGTATTTT
NA,TRBV12-3/TRBV12-4,TRBD2,TRBJ2-7,CASSGGLFRRSYEQYF,TGTGCCAGCAGTGGGGGACTATTTCGCCGCTCCTACGAGCAGTACTTC
many,TRBV4-3,TRBD2,TRBJ2-2,CASSLAGRGANTGELFF,TGCGCCAGCAGCCTCGCCGGGCGGGGGGCTAACACCGGGGAGCTGTTTTTT
NA,TRBV7-8,NA,TRBJ1-2,CASSLASAGVFGYTF,TGTGCCAGCAGCTTAGCGTCGGCAGGGGTCTTTGGCTACACCTTC
few,TRBV7-9,NA,TRBJ2-5,CASSLRQGQETQYF,TGTGCCAGCAGCTTACGGCAGGGCCAAGAGACCCAGTACTTC
many,TRBV19,TRBD1,TRBJ1-5,CASSIPRTGTSNQPQHF,TGTGCCAGTAGTATCCCTCGGACAGGCACTAGCAATCAGCCCCAGCATTTT
many,TRBV9,TRBD2,TRBJ2-1,CASSVGIAGGDNEQFF,TGTGCCAGCAGCGTAGGAATAGCGGGGGGGGACAATGAGCAGTTCTTC
many,TRBV19,TRBD1,TRBJ2-7,CASSSPGTGGGNEQYF,TGTGCCAGTAGTTCTCCCGGGACAGGGGGGGGAAACGAGCAGTACTTC
many,TRBV7-2,TRBD1,TRBJ1-6,CASSRQGNDSPLHF,TGTGCCAGCAGCAGACAGGGGAATGATTCACCCCTCCACTTT
many,TRBV7-2,NA,TRBJ1-6,CASSFPGGINSPLHF,TGTGCCAGCAGCTTCCCGGGGGGGATTAATTCACCCCTCCACTTT